This T cell receptor (beta chain) was found in a study of cytotoxic CD8 clonotypes in ibrutinib-treated CLL (dated by TCRdb to the early 2020s). As for the study more broadly: The cohort included roughly 15 treatment-naive and some 10 relapsed/refractory patients; some 18 were IGHV unmutated. Response samples were taken after a median of roughly eleven months on treatment, ranging from about 6 to 36 months. Longitudinal samples were available for about 30% of the roughly 90 trial participants. Cryopreserved peripheral blood mononuclear cells were collected at three points: before therapy, at response, and at either sustained remission or disease progression. Partial responses were observed in some 24 patients and complete responses in 2; after a median follow-up of about 69 months, remission was maintained in roughly 15 patients and progression was observed in about twelve. Samples averaged approximately 260,000 productive templates and tens of thousands of productive rearrangements. Every sample from remission and from progressive disease was obtained while the patients were still on ibrutinib. What the research found in general, with its limitations: Clonality increased at ibrutinib response, stayed stable in sustained remission, and fell back toward baseline at progression. Baseline clonality exceeded that of age-matched healthy donors and correlated strongly with circulating CD8+ T-cell counts. Sustained-remission and progressing patients did not have matched sampling times, and lymph node repertoires were not examined. Public clonotypes were found to be uncommon and were observed to contract or remain stable during treatment; the increase in clonality was shown to reflect expansion of private clonotypes at ibrutinib response.

The CDR3 covers 17 residues, taking in both the cysteine and the phenylalanine. This entry keeps only the CDR3 DNA: 51 bases, framed from base 1. The CDR1 and CDR2 encoded by the germline V gene (reference sequence) are MNHEY and SMNVEV. V and J lose 1 base and 3 bases, and a span of 16 bases separates them. With regard to this clone: Which antigen it targets is not known. The input lacks base qualities; no much larger clone sits a single base away.

The time point label on this specimen signifies: 12 months on ibrutinib. For TCR beta library preparation, around 1.9 micrograms of genomic DNA were extracted from the cryopreserved PBMCs. Longitudinal blood samples from CLL patients on ibrutinib monotherapy were analyzed using high-throughput TCR beta sequencing. The patients were enrolled in a single-center, open-label phase 2 trial of ibrutinib monotherapy. On a MiSeq, deep resolution sequencing aimed for a depth between 1 in 1 million and 1 in 200,000 T cells, with each clonotype covered about 9.9x on average. TCR beta libraries were generated with the immunoSEQ hsTCRB Kit. The authors' analysis ran thus. ImmunoSEQ Data Assistant and ImmunoSEQ Analyzer were used for data analysis, and V, D and J genes were assigned according to IMGT definitions. Clonality, which ranges from 0 to 1, was calculated as one minus the normalized Shannon entropy of productive rearrangement frequencies. Only overrepresented clonotypes making up at least 0.05% of the repertoire of each patient were included in the public clonotype analysis. About a dozen age-matched healthy donor repertoires from immuneACCESS served as clonality controls. TCRdb mirrors the immuneACCESS table, restricted to in-frame sequences. Some clones are absent from its copies; in checked studies, under half trace to an unresolved V gene, and the reason for the others is unknown. That table furnishes V, J and clone size, whereas the DNA furnished D and trimming. Here the sample has some 43,000 clones; under 75% occur a single time. 9.5% to 15% of the sample lies in the top ten.

The sequence derives from a human donor with chronic lymphocytic leukemia. The sample in question was PBMCs, obtained after 12 months of ibrutinib treatment. This sequence uses TRBV27 and TRBJ1-5; TRBD1 might be the D gene, on 6 matching bases. The DNA sequence is as follows: TGTGCCAGCAGTTTATGGGGGGCAGGGGCGGACAATCAGCCCCAGCATTTT. It translates to CASSLWGAGADNQPQHF.